This T cell receptor (beta chain) was obtained from a study of cytomegalovirus exposure and HLA in healthy donors. General study findings and limits: Previous analysis showed most TCR beta V segments were productive about 87% or about 30% of the time.

With regard to this clone: The antigen is not known.

PCR was performed using 60 Vbeta and 13 Jbeta primers. Only in-frame clones appear in the TCRdb table, and some are missing; sequencing was by immunoSEQ multiplex PCR. The repertoire holds around 100,000 clones, with roughly 80% as singletons. The germline V gene encodes CDR1 WSHSY and CDR2 SAAADI. This CDR3 is 12 amino acids long. The germline V and J ends were trimmed by 2 bases and 8 bases, with 9 bases remaining between them. The TCR originated in a man aged 50 or older in good health and CMV-seropositive. The chain recombines TRBV10-2 with TRBJ1-2; D possibly corresponds to TRBD1 (5 bases). The sequenced sample was PBMCs. CDR3 region: CASSEGTQGYTF. The CDR3 DNA sequence: TGCGCCAGCAGTGAGGGGACTCAGGGCTACACCTTC.